One and the same sample provided the 14 T cell receptor beta chains below, sequenced in a study of blood T cell repertoires in COVID-19. Only in-frame clones appear in the TCRdb table, and some are missing; sequencing was by immunoSEQ multiplex PCR. Here the sample spans roughly 200,000 clones, about three quarters being singletons. The sample comprised peripheral blood. The receptors originated from a woman older than 75 with COVID-19, enrolled during active disease.

This clone is a singleton in its sample. The gene calls are TRBV18 and TRBJ2-3; 8 nucleotides match TRBD1. Germline CDR1 KGHSH, CDR2 LQKENI. V was clipped by 2 bases and J by 0 bases; unmatched bases: 7. The CDR3 extends over 17 amino acids. This chain's CDR3 is CASSPFKRQGSTDTQYF. The DNA of the CDR3 is TGTGCCAGCTCACCATTTAAGCGACAGGGGAGCACAGATACGCAGTATTTT.

This clone was seen a single time. The chain has TRBV19 and TRBJ1-2; D ambiguous. Per germline, CDR1 LNHDA and CDR2 SQIVND (reference sequence). This CDR3 is built from 13 residues. V lost 4 bases to trimming and J lost 4 bases, with 10 bases between them. This CDR3 reads CASSNRSSYGYTF. For the CDR3, the DNA is TGTGCCAGTAGTAACCGGAGCAGCTATGGCTACACCTTC.

V and J are TRBV12-3 or TRBV12-4 and TRBJ2-7, with TRBD1 matching over 10 bases. This CDR3 is 13 amino acids long. The junction had 3 bases not matched to a gene; V was cut back by 6 bases and J by 4 bases. In DNA, the CDR3 is TGTGCCAGCAGCCGGGACAGGGGTTACGAGCAGTACTTC. Translation gives CASSRDRGYEQYF.

The chain carries TRBV19 and TRBJ1-1; a possible D gene is TRBD1 (5 bases). V lost 3 bases and J lost 4, with 15 bases in between. The CDR3 totals 15 residues. CDR1 and CDR2 from the germline V gene are LNHDA and SQIVND (reference sequence). CDR3 region: CASSISRVGFTEAFF. The CDR3, as DNA: TGTGCCAGTAGTATCTCCAGGGTCGGATTCACTGAAGCTTTCTTT.

The chain employs TRBV5-6 and TRBJ2-1; perhaps TRBD2 as D (5 bases). This CDR3 has 17 amino acids. Looked up from germline, CDR1 is SGHDT and CDR2 is YYEEEE. Trimming stripped 6 bases from V and 3 bases from J, with 22 bases between. CDR3: CASNSLPSIEIYNEQFF. Here the CDR3 DNA reads TGTGCCAGCAACTCCCTTCCTAGCATAGAGATCTACAATGAGCAGTTCTTC.

V gene TRBV11-1 combines with J gene TRBJ2-2, with TRBD2 matching 8 bases. The CDR3 has 16 residues. The V gene's germline CDR1 is SGHAT and CDR2 FQDESV (reference sequence). Germline trimming cut 4 bases from V and 4 bases from J; bases unmatched to any gene: 8. CDR3 sequence reads: CASSSVGAGVTGELFF. The CDR3 DNA reads TGTGCCAGCAGCTCGGTCGGAGCGGGAGTCACCGGGGAGCTGTTTTTT.

This chain uses TRBV5-1 with TRBJ2-5; maybe TRBD2 (7 bases). Trimming stripped 0 bases from V and 5 bases from J, with 14 bases between. The CDR3 runs to 15 residues. Germline CDR1 SGHRS, CDR2 YFSETQ. The CDR3 sequence: CASSLVRGAGETQYF. CDR3 sequence (DNA): TGCGCCAGCAGCTTGGTCCGGGGGGCCGGGGAGACCCAGTACTTC.

This chain uses TRBV5-1 with TRBJ2-1, with TRBD2 identical over 9 bases. Losses at the gene ends were 3 bases for V and 4 bases for J; bases not matched to a gene: 20. Per germline, CDR1 SGHRS and CDR2 YFSETQ. The CDR3 loop spans 20 amino acids. CDR3: CASSSSLTNHLAGFYNEQFF. The CDR3 DNA reads TGCGCCAGCAGCTCCAGTCTAACTAACCATCTAGCGGGGTTTTACAATGAGCAGTTCTTC.

This sequence joins TRBV27 and TRBJ2-7; TRBD2 is a possible D gene (5 bases). Between the trimmed V and J ends, which lost 6 bases and 3 bases, there was a span of 15 bases. The CDR3 is 14 residues long. Germline loops: CDR1 MNHEY, CDR2 SMNVEV (reference sequence). The CDR3 region is CASRPGLRLYEQYF. DNA for the CDR3: TGTGCCAGCAGACCCGGACTCCGTCTCTACGAGCAGTACTTC.

This rearrangement joins TRBV7-6 to TRBJ2-2; D unclear. V was cut by 1 base and J by 1 base, with 4 bases left in between. The germline V gene has CDR1 SGHVS and CDR2 FNYEAQ. This CDR3 has 14 amino acids. The CDR3 bases are TGTGCCAGCAGCTTAGGGCTGAACACCGGGGAGCTGTTTTTT. The encoded protein is CASSLGLNTGELFF.

The chain combines TRBV6-1 with TRBJ2-1; 7 nucleotides agree with TRBD2. Germline V gene data show CDR1 as MNHNS and CDR2 as SASEGT. Germline trimming cut 7 bases from V and 9 bases from J; bases unmatched to any gene: 12. This CDR3 is built from 14 residues. CDR3 sequence: CASKKLGLVPEQFF. The CDR3 DNA reads TGTGCCAGCAAAAAATTAGGACTAGTTCCTGAGCAGTTCTTC.

This chain links TRBV7-7 with TRBJ2-1, with 10 nucleotides matching TRBD1. The germline gives CDR1 SSHAT, CDR2 FNYEAQ (reference sequence). The trim removed 5 bases at V and 5 bases at J, leaving 12 bases unmatched. CDR3 length: 17 amino acids. Written as DNA, the CDR3 is TGTGCCAGCAGCCACCACACGGGACAGGGGCCTAACAATGAGCAGTTCTTC. As protein: CASSHHTGQGPNNEQFF.

This chain joins TRBV24-1 and TRBJ2-1, with 9 bases lining up with TRBD1. Germline V gene data show CDR1 as KGHDR and CDR2 as SFDVKD. CDR3 size: 18 residues. V was pared by 1 base and J by 12 bases, with 18 bases of the junction left unmatched. The CDR3: CATSDFASPGTGIGGQFF. CDR3 DNA: TGTGCCACCAGTGATTTCGCCAGTCCCGGGACAGGGATCGGTGGGCAGTTCTTC.

The J gene is TRBJ2-5, the V gene TRBV3-1 (or the pseudogene TRBV3-2); D uncertain. The V gene's germline CDR1 is LGHDT and CDR2 YNNKEL (reference sequence). The CDR3 covers 13 residues. V was trimmed by 0 bases and J by 5 bases, leaving 7 bases between them. In DNA form, the CDR3 reads TGTGCCAGCAGCCAAGAGGCGCGGGAGACCCAGTACTTC. Translated: CASSQEARETQYF.